A single T cell receptor (beta chain) is shown here with its context. This sample stems from a study of blood T cell repertoires in COVID-19. The CDR3 sequence is 14 residues long. Germline CDR1 KGHSH, CDR2 LQKENI. The V gene lost 0 bases and the J gene lost 2 bases, with 8 bases spanning the gap. In the original processing: Estimation of nucleated cell counts relied on the amplification of reference gene primers. Produced via immunoSEQ multiplex PCR; TCRdb's table is partial and in-frame only. V, J and clone size were drawn from that table, and D and trimming were deduced from the DNA. The sample has 150,000 to 200,000 clones; approximately 90% are singletons.

V and J are TRBV18 and TRBJ2-7; D remains unclear. Sequences were obtained from peripheral blood. The clonotype comes from a young man with acute or convalescent COVID-19. CDR3 loop: CASSPPPPAYEQYF. In DNA, the CDR3 is TGTGCCAGCTCACCACCGCCCCCAGCCTACGAGCAGTACTTC.